A single sample gave rise to the 21 T cell receptor beta chains below, sequenced in a study of Ad26.COV2.S vaccination and SARS-CoV-2 variants. Sequencing was performed with immunoSEQ multiplex PCR; in TCRdb, only in-frame clones are kept and a portion is missing. The sample records nearly 95,000 clones, under 90% being singletons. The sequencing used peripheral blood, collected after recovery from COVID-19. All receptors derive from a human donor who had recovered from COVID-19.

This chain links TRBV11-2 with TRBJ1-5, with 7 positions matching TRBD1. This CDR3 is built from 14 residues. The germline gives CDR1 SGHAT, CDR2 FQNNGV. V trimming: 5 bases; J trimming: 4 bases; junction bases outside the gene matches: 5. CDR3 in amino acids: CASSSGQANQPQHF. CDR3 sequence (DNA): TGTGCCAGCAGCAGTGGACAGGCAAATCAGCCCCAGCATTTT.

V and J are TRBV7-9 and TRBJ1-1; TRBD1 might be the D (6 bases). CDR1 and CDR2 from the germline V gene are SEHNR and FQNEAQ (reference sequence). The CDR3 has 14 residues. The V gene lost 1 base and the J gene lost 5 bases, with 11 bases spanning the gap. Here the CDR3 reads CASSLVGGRTEAFF. The DNA for the CDR3 is TGTGCCAGCAGCTTAGTAGGGGGGAGAACTGAAGCTTTCTTT.

V gene TRBV6-5 combines with J gene TRBJ2-4, with 7 bases that match TRBD1. The junction had 7 bases not matched to a gene; V was cut back by 5 bases and J by 6 bases. This CDR3 has 14 amino acids. Per germline, CDR1 MNHEY and CDR2 SVGAGI. CDR3 amino acids: CASSKTGIGNIQYF. In DNA form, the CDR3 reads TGTGCCAGCAGTAAGACAGGGATTGGAAACATTCAGTACTTC.

This rearrangement joins TRBV6-5 to TRBJ2-7, with D unresolved. This CDR3 has 12 residues. The V end was cut by 5 bases, the J end by 1 base, with 6 bases between. Germline V gene sequence: CDR1 MNHEY, CDR2 SVGAGI. Here the CDR3 reads CASSTLSYEQYF. The CDR3 DNA reads TGTGCCAGCAGTACATTGTCCTACGAGCAGTACTTC.

The V and J genes are TRBV2 and TRBJ2-2; D is ambiguous. The CDR3 runs to 16 residues. V lost 3 bases and J 2 bases, leaving 13 bases between the germline ends. Germline V gene lookup returns CDR1 SNHLY and CDR2 FYNNEI. The chain's CDR3 is CASSDRRAKNTGELFF. The CDR3 nucleotides are TGTGCCAGCAGTGACCGACGGGCCAAAAACACCGGGGAGCTGTTTTTT.

This chain uses TRBV12-5 with TRBJ2-2; D is ambiguous. The CDR3 runs to 12 residues. V was shortened by 7 bases and J by 8 bases, with 11 bases between the two germline ends. Germline V gives CDR1 LGHNT, CDR2 FRNRAP. This CDR3 reads CASEPSLGELFF. The CDR3 coding sequence is TGTGCTAGTGAACCTTCACTTGGGGAGCTGTTTTTT.

The V and J genes are TRBV6-2 or TRBV6-3 and TRBJ2-7; TRBD2 matches at 11 bases. J lost 3 bases, V lost 5 bases, and 3 bases had no gene match. CDR1 and CDR2 from the germline V gene are MNHEY and SVGEGT. CDR3 length equals 14 residues. In DNA form, the CDR3 reads TGTGCCAGCAGTGACGGGACTAGCGGCTACGAGCAGTACTTC. Translated: CASSDGTSGYEQYF.

The chain is built from TRBV4-1 and TRBJ1-1, with D perhaps matching TRBD1 (5 bases). V was trimmed by 4 bases and J by 5 bases, leaving 17 bases between them. CDR1 MGHRA and CDR2 YSYEKL come from the germline V gene. This CDR3 comprises 15 residues. The CDR3 DNA follows: TGCGCCAGCAGCCCCCTAAGGGGCGGAGGGACTGAAGCTTTCTTT. This translates into CASSPLRGGGTEAFF.

The chain is built from TRBV9 and TRBJ2-7; D is perhaps TRBD1 (7 bases). Germline CDR1 is SGDLS and CDR2 is YYNGEE. This CDR3 is 15 amino acids long. Trimming cost V 3 bases and J 0 bases, with 13 bases left between them. The CDR3 spells CASSAGDSSSYEQYF. The CDR3 DNA reads as TGTGCCAGCAGCGCGGGGGACAGCAGCTCCTACGAGCAGTACTTC.

The CDR3 here is CASIPEVEEAFF. CDR3 in DNA: TGTGCCAGCATCCCGGAGGTAGAGGAAGCTTTCTTT. The V call is TRBV7-9, the J call TRBJ1-1; no clear D. V lost 7 bases and J lost 8, with 14 bases in between. Germline V CDR1 and CDR2: SEHNR, FQNEAQ (reference sequence). This CDR3 spans 12 amino acids.

The chain combines TRBV5-6 with TRBJ2-2; 8 nucleotides match TRBD2. This CDR3 is 16 amino acids long. Germline V gives CDR1 SGHDT, CDR2 YYEEEE. Trimming cost V 0 bases and J 5 bases; bases outside gene matches: 6. The CDR3 protein is CASSLGPGGRTGELFF. The CDR3 DNA reads as TGTGCCAGCAGCTTGGGTCCGGGAGGGCGTACCGGGGAGCTGTTTTTT.

This chain connects TRBV19 to TRBJ2-1, with D unclear. The V gene's germline CDR1 is LNHDA and CDR2 SQIVND (reference sequence). This CDR3 has 10 residues. Between the trimmed V and J ends, which lost 5 bases and 9 bases, there was a span of 5 bases. CDR3 amino acids: CASSGGEQFF. DNA for the CDR3: TGTGCCAGTAGTGGTGGTGAGCAGTTCTTC. Combining the CDR3 with reference TRBV19 and TRBJ2-1 gives the whole variable domain DGGITQSPKYLFRKEGQNVTLSCEQNLNHDAMYWYRQDPGQGLRLIYYSQIVNDFQKGDIAEGYSVSREKKESFPLTVTSAQKNPTAFYLCASSGGEQFFGPGTRLTVL.

This sequence joins TRBV18 and TRBJ1-1; 7 bases align to TRBD1. After removal of 5 bases from V and 4 bases from J, the junction contained 10 bases not matched to a gene. The length of the CDR3 is 15 residues. Per the germline V gene, CDR1 is KGHSH and CDR2 is LQKENI. CDR3 region: CASSSQPAGGTEAFF. The CDR3 region has the DNA TGTGCCAGCTCATCTCAGCCCGCAGGGGGCACTGAAGCTTTCTTT.

This clone was seen only a few times. The chain has TRBV6-5 and TRBJ1-5; no reliable D call. From germline, CDR1 is MNHEY and CDR2 SVGAGI. There are 13 residues in the CDR3. Deletions cut 4 bases from V and 7 bases from J, with 11 bases between. CDR3 in amino acids: CASSSLVGQPQHF. The DNA for the CDR3 is TGTGCCAGCAGTTCTCTCGTGGGGCAGCCCCAGCATTTT.

The chain links TRBV7-9 to TRBJ2-4; D is uncertain. This CDR3 contains 15 residues. Per the germline V gene, CDR1 is SEHNR and CDR2 is FQNEAQ (reference sequence). V shed 4 bases and J shed 5 bases, with 15 bases lying between them. Written as DNA, the CDR3 is TGTGCCAGCAGCTGGGTGGGGTCGGTGGAAAACATTCAGTACTTC. Its protein is CASSWVGSVENIQYF.

The J gene is TRBJ2-7, the V gene TRBV5-1, with D possibly being TRBD1 or TRBD2 (6 bases each). CDR1 and CDR2 from the germline V gene are SGHRS and YFSETQ. The CDR3 consists of 14 residues. V was pared by 2 bases and J by 2 bases, with 11 bases between. The CDR3 reads CASSFGGPAYEQYF. The DNA of the CDR3 is TGCGCCAGCAGCTTTGGGGGGCCCGCCTACGAGCAGTACTTC.

V usage is TRBV28 and J usage is TRBJ2-5, with a weak D call TRBD2 (7 bases). Germline-derived CDR1 and CDR2 are MDHEN and SYDVKM. This CDR3 comprises 16 residues. Trimming took 2 bases from V and 2 from J, leaving 15 bases between them. The CDR3 reads CASSLPVGGGQETQYF. The CDR3 nucleotides read TGTGCCAGCAGTTTACCCGTGGGAGGGGGTCAAGAGACCCAGTACTTC. Filled out from reference TRBV28 and TRBJ2-5, the complete variable domain reads DVKVTQSSRYLVKRTGEKVFLECVQDMDHENMFWYRQDPGLGLRLIYFSYDVKMKEKGDIPEGYSVSREKKERFSLILESASTNQTSMYLCASSLPVGGGQETQYFGPGTRLLVL.

This chain joins TRBV4-2 and TRBJ1-1; D call uncertain. V was shortened by 0 bases and J by 1 base, with 6 bases between the two germline ends. The CDR3 runs to 14 residues. The V gene's germline CDR1 is LGHNA and CDR2 YNFKEQ. CDR3 DNA sequence: TGTGCCAGCAGCCAAGACCAAGGGAACACTGAAGCTTTCTTT. Its translation: CASSQDQGNTEAFF.

The V gene is TRBV6-2 or TRBV6-3, the J gene TRBJ2-7; TRBD1 agrees at 7 bases. The CDR3 has 16 amino acids. With 6 bases clipped from V and 2 bases from J, the junction kept 13 bases outside the gene matches. Germline lookup yields CDR1 MNHEY and CDR2 SVGEGT. The CDR3 sequence: CASSRTRDSSTYEQYF. CDR3 DNA: TGTGCCAGCAGCCGAACCCGGGACAGCTCAACCTACGAGCAGTACTTC.

V and J are TRBV10-1 and TRBJ1-1, with D perhaps matching TRBD1 (6 bases). Deletions cut 6 bases from V and 0 bases from J, with 8 bases between. CDR1 is WNHNN and CDR2 is SYGVQD in the germline V gene (reference sequence). The CDR3 contains 13 residues. CDR3 in DNA: TGCGCCAGCAGGAGGACAGTGAACACTGAAGCTTTCTTT. Its translation is CASRRTVNTEAFF.

The chain joins TRBV5-4 to TRBJ1-3; 10 positions agree with TRBD1. Germline V gene lookup returns CDR1 SGHNT and CDR2 YYREEE (reference sequence). Trimming took 0 bases from V and 4 from J; bases not matched to a gene: 1. CDR3 length equals 15 residues. CDR3 DNA sequence: TGTGCCAGCAGCTTGGGACAGGGGGCGGGAAACACCATATATTTT. Translating it yields CASSLGQGAGNTIYF.